Presented here are 13 T cell receptor beta chains from one specimen sequenced in a study of blood T cell repertoires in COVID-19. Data came from immunoSEQ multiplex PCR; TCRdb stores just in-frame clones and leaves some out. The data hold over 300,000 clones, with approximately 85% observed a single time. Sequencing was performed on PBMCs or T cells enriched from blood (not recorded which). These receptors were collected from a man aged 25 to 40 who had recovered from COVID-19.

This clone has a single count. The rearrangement links TRBV18 to TRBJ2-1; 13 nucleotides agree with TRBD2. This CDR3 is built from 16 residues. Germline lookup yields CDR1 KGHSH and CDR2 LQKENI. The V segment lost 6 bases and the J segment 2 bases; nucleotides outside the gene matches: 4. CDR3 nucleotide sequence: TGTGCCAGCTCGCCCGGACTAGCGGGGGCCTACAATGAGCAGTTCTTC. Protein sequence: CASSPGLAGAYNEQFF.

V usage is TRBV5-1 and J usage is TRBJ1-1, with unresolved D. This CDR3 spans 15 amino acids. V gave up 2 bases and J gave up 1 base, with 12 bases separating them. The germline gives CDR1 SGHRS, CDR2 YFSETQ. The CDR3 DNA reads as TGCGCCAGCAGCTTAGATGGGAGGGAGAACACTGAAGCTTTCTTT. Amino acid sequence: CASSLDGRENTEAFF. Full variable domain (remainder filled in from reference TRBV5-1 and TRBJ1-1): KAGVTQTPRYLIKTRGQQVTLSCSPISGHRSVSWYQQTPGQGLQFLFEYFSETQRNKGNFPGRFSGRQFSNSRSEMNVSTLELGDSALYLCASSLDGRENTEAFFGQGTRLTVV.

The chain couples TRBV19 to TRBJ1-2, with a possible D match to TRBD1 (6 bases). CDR1 LNHDA and CDR2 SQIVND come from the germline V gene (reference sequence). The V gene lost 3 bases and the J gene lost 7 bases, with 18 bases spanning the gap. The CDR3 runs 15 residues. CDR3 residues: CASSILVSGGFGYTF. CDR3 DNA: TGTGCCAGTAGTATTCTAGTATCGGGGGGCTTTGGCTACACCTTC.

The CDR3 is CASSLSGANVLTF. In nucleotides, the CDR3 is TGTGCCAGCAGCCTCTCTGGGGCCAACGTCCTGACTTTC. V is TRBV12-3 or TRBV12-4 and J is TRBJ2-6; D gene uncertain. Trimming left V 6 bases short and J 0 bases short, with 3 bases between. The CDR3 loop spans 13 amino acids.

This rearrangement joins TRBV11-3 to TRBJ1-1; maybe TRBD1 (5 bases). Germline assignment: CDR1 SGHNT and CDR2 YENEEA. V dropped 2 bases and J dropped 5 bases, with 9 bases sitting between them. There are 13 residues in the CDR3. The CDR3 nucleotides are TGTGCCAGCAGCTTATTTGGGGGGACTGAAGCTTTCTTT. Protein sequence: CASSLFGGTEAFF.

The chain links TRBV18 to TRBJ1-2; 11 nucleotides line up with TRBD1. The CDR3 covers 16 residues. Trimming removed 3 bases from V and 5 bases from J; junction bases left unmatched: 8. CDR1 and CDR2 from the germline V gene are KGHSH and LQKENI. The CDR3 DNA is TGTGCCAGCTCACCTTTCCGGGACAGGGGGGTATATGGCTACACCTTC. It codes for CASSPFRDRGVYGYTF.

The rearrangement links TRBV10-3 to TRBJ1-1, with 7 bases matching TRBD1. Per the germline V gene, CDR1 is ENHRY and CDR2 is SYGVKD. V was clipped by 6 bases and J by 7 bases; unmatched bases: 2. This CDR3 spans 11 amino acids. In nucleotides, the CDR3 is TGTGCCATCAGCGGGGACAGTGAAGCTTTCTTT. It translates to CAISGDSEAFF.

This chain's CDR3 is CASGLPQGARTEAFF. CDR3 in DNA: TGTGCTAGTGGTTTGCCCCAGGGGGCGCGAACTGAAGCTTTCTTT. This chain links TRBV12-5 with TRBJ1-1; 8 bases align to TRBD1. The germline CDR1 and CDR2 sequences are LGHNT and FRNRAP. V shed 2 bases, J shed 5 bases, and the junction held 7 bases outside the gene matches. This CDR3 is built from 15 residues.

The chain links TRBV27 to TRBJ1-4, with a tentative D call TRBD1 (6 bases). Deletions cut 7 bases from V and 8 bases from J, with 17 bases between. Germline V CDR1 and CDR2: MNHEY, SMNVEV (reference sequence). This CDR3 is 14 amino acids long. The CDR3 region is CASTTRGGVEKLFF. The CDR3 DNA is TGTGCCAGCACCACGCGGGGGGGCGTCGAAAAACTGTTTTTT.

This clone was counted once. The rearrangement uses TRBV3-1 (or the pseudogene TRBV3-2) and TRBJ1-1, with 7 bases that match TRBD1. CDR3 length: 14 amino acids. CDR1 and CDR2 (germline): LGHDT, YNNKEL (reference sequence). J was trimmed by 10 bases and V by 1 base; bases with no gene match: 9. Here the CDR3 DNA reads TGTGCCAGCAGCCAAGGCGTCCGACAGGGAGGAGCTTTCTTT. It yields the protein CASSQGVRQGGAFF.

This chain connects TRBV6-5 to TRBJ1-5; D is possibly TRBD1 (6 bases). Germline values: CDR1 MNHEY, CDR2 SVGAGI. V lost 6 bases to trimming and J lost 9 bases, with 18 bases between them. The CDR3 runs 14 residues. This chain's CDR3 is CASSRTAQSGPQHF. In DNA form, the CDR3 reads TGTGCCAGCAGCCGGACAGCCCAGTCGGGGCCCCAGCATTTT.

The rearrangement uses TRBV4-1 and TRBJ1-2; D might be TRBD1 (6 bases). Trimming pared 1 base from V and 4 bases from J, leaving 10 bases between. This CDR3 region has 14 residues. Germline V lookup: CDR1 MGHRA, CDR2 YSYEKL. CDR3 protein: CASSQVGGAYGYTF. The CDR3 DNA is TGCGCCAGCAGCCAAGTAGGGGGGGCCTATGGCTACACCTTC.

This clone was observed once. The chain links TRBV6-6 to TRBJ1-2; tentative D call: TRBD1 (5 bases). Germline CDR1 MNHNY, CDR2 SVGAGI (reference sequence). Trimming stripped 2 bases from V and 4 bases from J, with 14 bases between. CDR3 length: 15 amino acids. This CDR3 is CASSYHPGGIYGYTF. The CDR3 nucleotides are TGTGCCAGCAGTTACCACCCTGGGGGGATCTATGGCTACACCTTC.